This T cell receptor beta chain was recorded in a study of regulatory T cells in long-lasting Graves disease (dated by TCRdb to the early 2020s). About the study as a whole: Patients with newly diagnosed Graves' disease had been on antithyroid drugs for under 3 months. Peripheral blood TCR sequencing and RNA sequencing compared persistent Graves' disease patients with newly diagnosed Graves' disease patients. The study took place in China and was registered as a clinical trial. A total of roughly 33 samples were covered by TCR sequencing, comprising approximately 13 persistent and roughly 20 newly diagnosed Graves' disease patients.

Reading the germline V gene gives CDR1 MDHEN and CDR2 SYDVKM. The CDR3 spans 13 residues, from the cysteine through the phenylalanine. CDR3 DNA is the only sequence kept; it has 39 bases, read in frame from the first base. V drops 5 bases and J drops 1 base, leaving 8 bases in between. This sample's time point label indicates: newly diagnosed GD, antithyroid drugs for less than 3 months. RNA was extracted from PBMCs in TRIzol for both TCR sequencing and RNA sequencing. The diagnosis of Graves' disease followed American Thyroid Association guidelines. The patients came from an endocrinology department in Xi'an, China. From each patient, approximately 9.9 milliliters of peripheral blood was collected into an EDTA anticoagulant tube. Ficoll Paque Plus density gradient separation was used to isolate PBMCs, and no further T cell sorting was performed. An Agilent 2100 Bioanalyzer and agarose gel were used to assess RNA quality, and a NanoDrop 2000 was used to measure RNA concentration.

The method behind the library was multiplex PCR. This sample was sequenced with an Illumina HiSeq 4000. TCR beta libraries were built with iRepertoire HTBI primers and Arm-PCR amplification of CDR3 regions. Before sequencing, the PCR products underwent gel purification. The study's own analysis went as follows. Across samples, about 63 TRBV and roughly 15 TRBJ segments were identified and used for gene usage analysis of CDR3 amino acid clonotypes. COPE and FqMerger were used to merge filtered high-quality paired reads into contigs. BLAST was used to align contigs to the IMGT TRBV, TRBD and TRBJ reference genes, and CDR3 was defined following IMGT. Any clonotype with a frequency above 0.1% was counted as a highly expanded clone. Shannon entropy served as the measure of repertoire diversity, while the Gini coefficient captured V-J evenness. Public clonotypes were defined as clonotypes shared by more than one individual. TCRdb trimmed public reads at Q25 via fastp, called clones via MiXCR and kept in-frame beta chains. Each CDR3 protein appears once, grouped with its most common genes and DNA. None of the V and J calls come from the authors' own analysis; TCRdb made them. In this sample the table shows about 240,000 distinct CDR3 sequences, 20% of which occur a single time. Of the sample, approximately 15% is held by the ten largest clones.

Notes on this clonotype: The antigen it binds to is not known. The sample holds no much larger clone one base away, and base qualities are not on file.

Broader findings and caveats from the paper: Preferential use of TRBV28, TRBJ1-2 and TRBJ2-5 was observed in persistent disease, whereas TRBV20-1 and TRBJ2-1 were favored in newly diagnosed disease. Peripheral blood alone was examined, since thyroid tissue, which constituted the primary lesion, could not be accessed. The authors acknowledged the small sample size as a limitation that may reduce accuracy. Sequencing and analysis were restricted to the TCR beta chain. A larger number of public clonotypes was shared among persistent patients (2,741) than among newly diagnosed patients (around 970). Compared with newly diagnosed patients, persistent Graves' disease patients had lower TCR Shannon entropy and fewer highly expanded clones, which suggests clonal expansion.

The V gene is TRBV28 and the J gene is TRBJ2-5; tentative D gene TRBD2, with 6 bases matching. The source is a female donor with Graves disease. The source material was peripheral blood mononuclear cells (PBMCs), sampled at new diagnosis, from a patient treated with antithyroid drugs. The bases are TGTGCCAGCAGTGGGGGGACCCAAGAGACCCAGTACTTC. Its coded protein is CASSGGTQETQYF. Reference TRBV28 and TRBJ2-5 genes cover what lies past the CDR3, so the full variable domain is DVKVTQSSRYLVKRTGEKVFLECVQDMDHENMFWYRQDPGLGLRLIYFSYDVKMKEKGDIPEGYSVSREKKERFSLILESASTNQTSMYLCASSGGTQETQYFGPGTRLLVL.